These 9 T cell receptor beta chains came from one sample sequenced in a study of human T cells and chemical hapten exposure. Time point described: patch test 3, about 24 weeks after DPC sensitization. Treatment specified: therapeutic diphenylcyclopropenone sensitization with weekly scalp DPC. TCRdb reanalysed the RACE reads using MiXCR and keeps one entry per CDR3 protein. The sample lists 50,000 or so distinct CDR3 sequences, 8% to 10% occurring once. Sequenced material: whole blood, taken in connection with sensitization to the hapten diphenylcyclopropenone (DPC). The receptors shown here come from a woman between 35 and 50 years old with alopecia areata. Some clones in this sample may be carry-over from other donors' samples.

This clonotype was recorded at least ten times. V usage is TRBV7-6 and J usage is TRBJ2-3; 7 nucleotides line up with TRBD2. This CDR3 region has 16 residues. The V gene end was trimmed by 1 base and the J gene end by 5 bases; junction bases not matched to a gene: 9. Germline CDR1 SGHVS, CDR2 FNYEAQ. The CDR3: CASSLVSRGGEDTQYF. The CDR3 region has the DNA TGTGCCAGCAGCTTAGTATCAAGGGGAGGGGAAGATACGCAGTATTTT.

This clonotype was detected a few times. This rearrangement joins TRBV5-1 to TRBJ2-3; D remains unclear. Between the trimmed V and J ends, which lost 2 bases and 2 bases, there was a span of 9 bases. CDR3 length: 14 residues. From germline, CDR1 is SGHRS and CDR2 YFSETQ. In nucleotides, the CDR3 is TGCGCCAGCAGCTTTCGGGCCCCCACAGATACGCAGTATTTT. This codes for CASSFRAPTDTQYF.

In this sample, this clonotype turned up many times. This rearrangement joins TRBV5-1 to TRBJ2-7, with D perhaps matching TRBD1 or TRBD2 (7 bases each). CDR3 size: 13 residues. Trimming left V 7 bases short and J 0 bases short, with 11 bases between. Germline V gene lookup returns CDR1 SGHRS and CDR2 YFSETQ. In DNA form, the CDR3 reads TGCGCCAGCTCCAGGGGGGGCTCCTACGAGCAGTACTTC. It encodes CASSRGGSYEQYF.

The chain joins TRBV7-9 to TRBJ2-2, with D uncertain. CDR1 is SEHNR, CDR2 FQNEAQ, per germline (reference sequence). There are 13 residues in the CDR3. The V end lost 1 base, the J end lost 4 bases, and 4 bases lay between the germline ends. The CDR3 DNA reads TGTGCCAGCAGCTTAGACCTCACCGGGGAGCTGTTTTTT. Protein: CASSLDLTGELFF.

This clonotype has at least ten counts. V and J are TRBV6-5 and TRBJ2-7, with a weak D call TRBD1 (5 bases). Trimming took off 2 bases at V and 7 bases at J, with 21 bases between the two ends. The CDR3 has 16 residues. Germline values: CDR1 MNHEY, CDR2 SVGAGI. CDR3 amino acids: CASSYDRAPQLREQYF. DNA for the CDR3: TGTGCCAGCAGTTACGACAGAGCCCCCCAGCTACGGGAGCAGTACTTC.

The chain links TRBV5-6 to TRBJ1-5; D possibly corresponds to TRBD1 (6 bases). Trimming cost V 2 bases and J 8 bases, with 11 bases left between them. Per germline, CDR1 SGHDT and CDR2 YYEEEE. This CDR3 has 13 residues. Written as DNA, the CDR3 is TGTGCCAGCAGCTTCTGGGGGCGGGAGCCCCAGCATTTT. The encoded protein is CASSFWGREPQHF. The complete variable domain, with remaining parts taken from reference TRBV5-6 and TRBJ1-5, reads DAGVTQSPTHLIKTRGQQVTLRCSPKSGHDTVSWYQQALGQGPQFIFQYYEEEERQRGNFPDRFSGHQFPNYSSELNVNALLLGDSALYLCASSFWGREPQHFGDGTRLSIL.

Ten or more counts support this clonotype. The rearrangement joins TRBV6-2 or TRBV6-3 to TRBJ2-2; unclear D gene. Germline V gene sequence: CDR1 MNHEY, CDR2 SVGEGT. The CDR3 is 13 residues long. Trimming pared 5 bases from V and 7 bases from J, leaving 11 bases between. The DNA of the CDR3 is TGTGCCAGCAGTCCAGGAGAGGTCGGGGAGCTGTTTTTT. The encoded protein is CASSPGEVGELFF.

This clonotype was recorded at least ten times. V usage is TRBV6-2 or TRBV6-3 and J usage is TRBJ1-5; TRBD1 is a possible D gene (5 bases). The CDR3 sequence is 13 residues long. CDR1 is MNHEY, CDR2 SVGEGT, per germline. The germline V and J ends were trimmed by 0 bases and 15 bases, with 15 bases remaining between them. DNA of the CDR3: TGTGCCAGCAGTTACTCAACGGGGGATCCGGGGCATTTT. The encoded protein is CASSYSTGDPGHF.

The genes are TRBV7-2 and TRBJ2-2, with 9 bases that match TRBD1. CDR1 is SGHTA, CDR2 FQGNSA, per germline. Trimming at V came to 6 bases and at J to 2 bases, leaving 4 bases not matched to a gene. The CDR3 runs to 15 residues. CDR3 sequence: CASRPTGGNTGELFF. CDR3 coding DNA: TGTGCCAGCAGGCCAACAGGGGGCAACACCGGGGAGCTGTTTTTT.